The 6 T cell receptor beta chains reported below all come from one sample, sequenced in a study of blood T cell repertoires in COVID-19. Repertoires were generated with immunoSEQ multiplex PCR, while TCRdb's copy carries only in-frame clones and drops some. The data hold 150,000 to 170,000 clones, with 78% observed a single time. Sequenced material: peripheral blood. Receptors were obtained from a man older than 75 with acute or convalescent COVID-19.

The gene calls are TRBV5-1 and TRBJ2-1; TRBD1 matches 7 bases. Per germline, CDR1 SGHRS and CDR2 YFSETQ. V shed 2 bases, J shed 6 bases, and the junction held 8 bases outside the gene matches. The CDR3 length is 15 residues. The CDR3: CASSFRTGATNEQFF. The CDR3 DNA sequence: TGCGCCAGCAGCTTCCGGACAGGAGCGACCAATGAGCAGTTCTTC.

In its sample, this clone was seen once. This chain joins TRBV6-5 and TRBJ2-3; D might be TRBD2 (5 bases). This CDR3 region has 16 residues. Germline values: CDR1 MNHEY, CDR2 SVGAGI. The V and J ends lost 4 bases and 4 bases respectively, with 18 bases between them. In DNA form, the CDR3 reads TGTGCCAGCAGTTTCCCTCCCCCGGGAAGGGCAGATACGCAGTATTTT. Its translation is CASSFPPPGRADTQYF.

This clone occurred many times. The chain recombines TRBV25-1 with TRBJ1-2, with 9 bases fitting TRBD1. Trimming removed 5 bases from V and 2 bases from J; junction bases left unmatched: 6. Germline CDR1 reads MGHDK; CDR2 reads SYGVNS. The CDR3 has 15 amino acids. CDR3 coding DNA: TGTGCCAGCAGTCCGAGGACAGGGGCGAACTATGGCTACACCTTC. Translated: CASSPRTGANYGYTF.

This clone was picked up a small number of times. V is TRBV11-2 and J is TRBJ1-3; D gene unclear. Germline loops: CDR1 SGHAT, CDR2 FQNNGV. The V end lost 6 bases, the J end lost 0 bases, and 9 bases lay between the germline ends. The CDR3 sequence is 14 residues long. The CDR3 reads CASRLQVSGNTIYF. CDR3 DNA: TGTGCCAGCAGACTCCAAGTCTCTGGAAACACCATATATTTT.

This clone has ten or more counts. CDR3 nucleotide sequence: TGCGCCAGCAGCCAAGAAGGGACAGGGGGATTGAACACTGAAGCTTTCTTT. Protein product: CASSQEGTGGLNTEAFF. The rearrangement uses TRBV4-1 and TRBJ1-1, with TRBD1 matching 11 bases. CDR1 is MGHRA, CDR2 YSYEKL, per germline. After removal of 0 bases from V and 0 bases from J, the junction contained 3 bases not matched to a gene. The CDR3 sequence is 17 residues long.

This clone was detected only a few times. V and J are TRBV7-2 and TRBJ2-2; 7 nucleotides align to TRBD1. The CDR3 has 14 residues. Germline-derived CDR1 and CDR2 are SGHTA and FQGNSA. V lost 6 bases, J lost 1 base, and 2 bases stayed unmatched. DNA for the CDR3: TGTGCCAGCAGTTACAGGGGGAACACCGGGGAGCTGTTTTTT. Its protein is CASSYRGNTGELFF.